The rows below give T cell receptor beta chains drawn from one sample of a study of OX40 agonist ivuxolimab in advanced cancers. TCRdb keeps only in-frame clones here, not all; method: immunoSEQ multiplex PCR. The sample includes some 140,000 clones, 93% of them seen just once. Sequences were derived from CD4+ or CD8+ T cells sorted from blood, sampled in a trial of the OX40 agonist ivuxolimab. The receptors derive from an adult with an advanced solid tumor such as melanoma, head and neck, liver or kidney cancer. Both conserved end residues are part of each CDR3. Fields, in order: clone size, D gene, V gene, J gene, CDR3 length, CDR3 protein, CDR3 DNA. The D gene is left open where the match is weak. Not every row has a clone size; where given, it reads once, few, many or a size class.

clone_size: NA
d_call: TRBD1
v_call: TRBV4-2
j_call: TRBJ2-7
cdr3_length: 14
cdr3_aa: CASRRQGGSYEQYF
cdr3_nt: TGTGCCAGCAGAAGACAGGGGGGCTCCTACGAGCAGTACTTC

clone_size: NA
d_call: NA
v_call: TRBV5-1
j_call: TRBJ2-1
cdr3_length: 15
cdr3_aa: CASSLMGPGNNEQFF
cdr3_nt: TGCGCCAGCAGCTTGATGGGGCCAGGAAACAATGAGCAGTTCTTC

clone_size: NA
d_call: NA
v_call: TRBV5-6
j_call: TRBJ1-2
cdr3_length: 13
cdr3_aa: CASSGNLDYGYTF
cdr3_nt: TGTGCCAGCAGCGGAAACTTAGACTATGGCTACACCTTC

clone_size: NA
d_call: TRBD1
v_call: TRBV5-6
j_call: TRBJ1-3
cdr3_length: 16
cdr3_aa: CASSAYPGGSGNTIYF
cdr3_nt: TGTGCCAGCAGCGCGTATCCAGGGGGCTCTGGAAACACCATATATTTT

clone_size: few
d_call: NA
v_call: TRBV29-1
j_call: TRBJ1-1
cdr3_length: 13
cdr3_aa: CSVEFQGGTEAFF
cdr3_nt: TGCAGCGTTGAGTTCCAGGGTGGCACTGAAGCTTTCTTT

clone_size: NA
d_call: TRBD2
v_call: TRBV7-9
j_call: TRBJ2-7
cdr3_length: 15
cdr3_aa: CASSLEQGGSYEQYF
cdr3_nt: TGTGCCAGCAGCTTAGAGCAGGGAGGGTCCTACGAGCAGTACTTC

clone_size: NA
d_call: TRBD2
v_call: TRBV23-1
j_call: TRBJ2-5
cdr3_length: 20
cdr3_aa: CASSQRDLGLAGGPQETQYF
cdr3_nt: TGCGCCAGCAGTCAAAGGGATCTAGGACTAGCGGGGGGGCCGCAAGAGACCCAGTACTTC

clone_size: NA
d_call: NA
v_call: TRBV5-4
j_call: TRBJ1-1
cdr3_length: 16
cdr3_aa: CASSFPADRAHTEAFF
cdr3_nt: TGTGCCAGCAGCTTCCCCGCCGACAGAGCTCACACTGAAGCTTTCTTT

clone_size: NA
d_call: NA
v_call: TRBV18
j_call: TRBJ1-1
cdr3_length: 13
cdr3_aa: CASSPRGDTEAFF
cdr3_nt: TGTGCCAGCTCACCAAGGGGAGACACTGAAGCTTTCTTT

clone_size: NA
d_call: NA
v_call: TRBV29-1
j_call: TRBJ2-7
cdr3_length: 15
cdr3_aa: CSVEDRSRGGYEQYF
cdr3_nt: TGCAGCGTTGAAGATAGGAGCAGGGGGGGCTACGAGCAGTACTTC